What follows are 7 T cell receptor beta chains derived from one specimen sequenced in a study of blood T cell repertoires in COVID-19. Profiling relied on immunoSEQ multiplex PCR, and the TCRdb table lists in-frame clones only, not all of them. The table includes a few hundred thousand clones, 82% detected once. Sequenced material: peripheral blood. These receptors were obtained from a woman in her late teens or twenties with acute or convalescent COVID-19.

This clone came up a few times. The chain carries TRBV9 and TRBJ1-5; 9 nucleotides line up with TRBD1. J was trimmed by 6 bases and V by 3 bases; bases with no gene match: 7. Germline-derived CDR1 and CDR2 are SGDLS and YYNGEE. The CDR3 sequence is 15 residues long. The CDR3 is CASSATGQGGQPQHF. The CDR3 coding sequence is TGTGCCAGCAGCGCGACGGGACAGGGCGGTCAGCCCCAGCATTTT.

V usage is TRBV2 and J usage is TRBJ1-1, with unresolved D. There are 13 residues in the CDR3. Trimming shortened V by 0 bases and J by 3 bases, and 5 bases separated the two germline ends. CDR1 and CDR2 (germline): SNHLY, FYNNEI. CDR3 in DNA: TGTGCCAGCAGTGAAGCACGGTACACTGAAGCTTTCTTT. Its protein product is CASSEARYTEAFF.

The chain carries TRBV27 and TRBJ2-3; weak D call: TRBD1 (6 bases). Per the germline V gene, CDR1 is MNHEY and CDR2 is SMNVEV (reference sequence). V lost 1 base and J 2 bases, leaving 10 bases between the germline ends. CDR3 size: 15 residues. CDR3 protein: CASSLLGAYTDTQYF. The CDR3 DNA reads TGTGCCAGCAGTTTATTGGGGGCCTACACAGATACGCAGTATTTT.

V usage is TRBV27 and J usage is TRBJ1-2, with a tentative D call TRBD1 (6 bases). Trimming removed 5 bases at V and 4 bases at J, with 14 bases between. The germline V gene encodes CDR1 MNHEY and CDR2 SMNVEV (reference sequence). The CDR3 extends over 14 amino acids. The chain's CDR3 is CASSTQQGSYGYTF. In nucleotides, the CDR3 is TGTGCCAGCAGTACCCAACAGGGAAGCTATGGCTACACCTTC.

This sequence joins TRBV9 and TRBJ2-1; 13 positions agree with TRBD2. CDR3 length: 20 amino acids. Germline CDR1 reads SGDLS; CDR2 reads YYNGEE. The V and J ends lost 0 bases and 4 bases, in that order; junction bases with no gene match: 13. The DNA for the CDR3 is TGTGCCAGCAGCGTAGCCCCGACTAGCGGGAGGACCTCCCCTTACAATGAGCAGTTCTTC. As protein: CASSVAPTSGRTSPYNEQFF. The variable domain in full, with the rest retrieved from reference TRBV9 and TRBJ2-1, is DSGVTQTPKHLITATGQRVTLRCSPRSGDLSVYWYQQSLDQGLQFLIQYYNGEERAKGNILERFSAQQFPDLHSELNLSSLELGDSALYFCASSVAPTSGRTSPYNEQFFGPGTRLTVL.

The chain uses TRBV5-1 and TRBJ2-5; D uncertain. In germline, CDR1 is SGHRS, CDR2 YFSETQ. V was pared by 3 bases and J by 2 bases, with 8 bases between. CDR3 length: 13 amino acids. As DNA, the CDR3 is TGCGCCAGCAGCTCGAGCCCTCAAGAGACCCAGTACTTC. This encodes CASSSSPQETQYF. The complete variable domain, with remaining parts taken from reference TRBV5-1 and TRBJ2-5, reads KAGVTQTPRYLIKTRGQQVTLSCSPISGHRSVSWYQQTPGQGLQFLFEYFSETQRNKGNFPGRFSGRQFSNSRSEMNVSTLELGDSALYLCASSSSPQETQYFGPGTRLLVL.

The chain carries TRBV29-1 and TRBJ1-1, with D maybe TRBD1 (6 bases). The germline CDR1 and CDR2 sequences are SQVTM and ANQGSEA. This CDR3 is built from 16 residues. V was shortened by 0 bases and J by 1 base, with 15 bases between the two germline ends. CDR3 sequence: CSVEDLSRDTNTEAFF. The CDR3 DNA sequence: TGCAGCGTTGAAGATTTGAGCCGGGACACGAACACTGAAGCTTTCTTT.